The sequence of this TCR beta chain was determined in a study of blood T cell repertoires in COVID-19. Across the study: Specimens from acute and convalescent COVID-19 originated in the United States, Italy and Spain. T cells, B-cell-depleted T cells, or PBMCs provided the cDNA or gDNA that served as material.

Recruited during active infection, patients (from Seattle) were subsequently followed longitudinally. Original processing notes: From reference gene primer amplification, estimates of nucleated cell counts were derived. This table comes from immunoSEQ multiplex PCR, and its TCRdb copy is limited to in-frame clones, with some not included. D and trimming come from the DNA, and the V and J calls and clone size come from that table. The sample has 250,000 to 350,000 clones; around 82% are singletons. This CDR3 is 13 amino acids long. With V trimmed by 3 bases and J by 8 bases, 5 bases remained unmatched. From germline, CDR1 is KGHSH and CDR2 LQKENI.

Sequenced: peripheral blood. This rearrangement joins TRBV18 to TRBJ1-2, with 8 bases that match TRBD1. The origin of this receptor is a human donor with COVID-19, enrolled during active disease. The donor label of this sample is uncertain. CDR3: CASSPRPGGGYTF. The CDR3 nucleotides read TGTGCCAGCTCACCTAGACCAGGGGGCGGCTACACCTTC.